The 29 T cell receptor beta chains reported below all come from one sample, sequenced in a study of blood T cell repertoires in COVID-19. Data came from immunoSEQ multiplex PCR; TCRdb stores just in-frame clones and leaves some out. In the table there are some 14,000 clones, approximately 84% of which are singletons. Sequenced material: peripheral blood. All receptors derive from a human donor in a cohort sampled during active COVID-19.

This clone was picked up one time. The chain employs TRBV19 and TRBJ1-5, with D possibly matching TRBD1 (6 bases). Germline CDR1 is LNHDA and CDR2 is SQIVND (reference sequence). The CDR3 runs to 22 residues. The V gene lost 7 bases and the J gene lost 1 base, with 35 bases spanning the gap. CDR3 nucleotides: TGTGCCAGTAAACTCAGGTCCTCTGCCTCAGGGGACAACCCATGGAGCAATCAGCCCCAGCATTTT. This encodes CASKLRSSASGDNPWSNQPQHF.

The gene calls are TRBV4-1 and TRBJ1-2; D remains unclear. Looked up from germline, CDR1 is MGHRA and CDR2 is YSYEKL. The V end lost 6 bases, the J end lost 6 bases, and 17 bases lay between the germline ends. This CDR3 contains 14 residues. CDR3 residues: CASSQKWGGNGYTF. In DNA, the CDR3 is TGCGCCAGCAGTCAGAAGTGGGGAGGAAATGGCTACACCTTC.

This chain joins TRBV9 and TRBJ2-3; TRBD2 might be the D (6 bases). V was trimmed by 6 bases and J by 4 bases, leaving 21 bases between them. CDR3 length: 16 residues. CDR1 is SGDLS and CDR2 is YYNGEE in the germline V gene. The CDR3 coding sequence is TGTGCCAGCACCGCAACGGCGGGAATGAGGGCAGATACGCAGTATTTT. Protein product: CASTATAGMRADTQYF. The variable domain in full, completed from reference TRBV9 and TRBJ2-3, reads DSGVTQTPKHLITATGQRVTLRCSPRSGDLSVYWYQQSLDQGLQFLIQYYNGEERAKGNILERFSAQQFPDLHSELNLSSLELGDSALYFCASTATAGMRADTQYFGPGTRLTVL.

V usage is TRBV30 and J usage is TRBJ1-3; TRBD1 might be the D (6 bases). This CDR3 contains 13 residues. Germline V gene data show CDR1 as GTSNPN and CDR2 as SVGIG (reference sequence). V gave up 3 bases and J gave up 2 bases, with 8 bases separating them. CDR3 nucleotides: TGTGCCTGGAGGCCAGGGGCTGGAAACACCATATATTTT. It encodes CAWRPGAGNTIYF.

The chain links TRBV7-3 to TRBJ2-2; 8 bases match TRBD2. V lost 5 bases, J lost 4 bases, and 9 bases stayed unmatched. This CDR3 has 16 amino acids. Germline lookup yields CDR1 SGHTA and CDR2 FQGTGA. CDR3: CASSPTGGRGTGELFF. The CDR3 DNA reads TGTGCCAGCAGCCCCACGGGGGGGCGCGGCACCGGGGAGCTGTTTTTT. Full variable domain (rest looked up from reference TRBV7-3 and TRBJ2-2): GAGVSQTPSNKVTEKGKYVELRCDPISGHTALYWYRQSLGQGPEFLIYFQGTGAADDSGLPNDRFFAVRPEGSVSTLKIQRTERGDSAVYLCASSPTGGRGTGELFFGEGSRLTVL.

The chain has TRBV7-3 and TRBJ2-7; a weak D match, TRBD1 (5 bases). Trimming shortened V by 2 bases and J by 3 bases, and 14 bases separated the two germline ends. CDR3 length equals 15 residues. Germline V gene lookup returns CDR1 SGHTA and CDR2 FQGTGA. The CDR3 nucleotides are TGTGCCAGCAGCTTAGTGGGCAGGGCAGACTACGAGCAGTACTTC. It encodes CASSLVGRADYEQYF. The variable domain in full, with the rest retrieved from reference TRBV7-3 and TRBJ2-7, is GAGVSQTPSNKVTEKGKYVELRCDPISGHTALYWYRQSLGQGPEFLIYFQGTGAADDSGLPNDRFFAVRPEGSVSTLKIQRTERGDSAVYLCASSLVGRADYEQYFGPGTRLTVT.

The V and J genes are TRBV30 and TRBJ2-7; 10 bases are a match to TRBD1. Germline V gene sequence: CDR1 GTSNPN, CDR2 SVGIG (reference sequence). Unmatched junction bases numbered 3, after V lost 3 bases and J lost 4 bases. This CDR3 spans 13 amino acids. CDR3 amino acids: CAWRGQGTYEQYF. The CDR3 nucleotides read TGTGCCTGGAGGGGACAGGGGACATACGAGCAGTACTTC.

The chain couples TRBV11-2 to TRBJ2-2, with a tentative D call TRBD1 (5 bases). The CDR3 length is 17 residues. V was trimmed by 1 base and J by 7 bases, leaving 19 bases between them. Germline CDR1 SGHAT, CDR2 FQNNGV. In DNA form, the CDR3 reads TGTGCCAGCAGCTTAGTTTCAGTTAAAGGGGTCGGCGGGGAGCTGTTTTTT. It specifies CASSLVSVKGVGGELFF.

The chain couples TRBV9 to TRBJ2-1; D is uncertain. Trimming took off 6 bases at V and 8 bases at J, with 6 bases between the two ends. The CDR3 covers 10 residues. From germline, CDR1 is SGDLS and CDR2 YYNGEE. The CDR3, as DNA: TGTGCCAGCAAACAGCATGAGCAGTTCTTC. Its protein product is CASKQHEQFF.

The chain combines TRBV15 with TRBJ2-1; the match to TRBD2 covers 9 bases. CDR1 and CDR2 (germline): LNHNV, YYDKDF (reference sequence). The trim removed 5 bases at V and 4 bases at J, leaving 3 bases unmatched. This CDR3 contains 14 residues. Written as DNA, the CDR3 is TGTGCCACCAGCGCTAGCGGGACTTACAATGAGCAGTTCTTC. It translates to CATSASGTYNEQFF. Filled out from reference TRBV15 and TRBJ2-1, the complete variable domain reads DAMVIQNPRYQVTQFGKPVTLSCSQTLNHNVMYWYQQKSSQAPKLLFHYYDKDFNNEADTPDNFQSRRPNTSFCFLDIRSPGLGDTAMYLCATSASGTYNEQFFGPGTRLTVL.

The V and J genes are TRBV5-6 and TRBJ2-2; D is ambiguous. Germline V gene data show CDR1 as SGHDT and CDR2 as YYEEEE. The V end was cut by 4 bases, the J end by 1 base, with 17 bases between. The CDR3 loop spans 17 amino acids. CDR3: CASSLTAAARNTGELFF. CDR3 bases: TGTGCCAGCAGCCTTACGGCGGCCGCCCGGAACACCGGGGAGCTGTTTTTT.

The rearrangement joins TRBV15 to TRBJ2-7; TRBD2 matches at 14 bases. The V and J ends lost 3 bases and 0 bases, in that order; junction bases with no gene match: 4. The CDR3 has 17 residues. The germline CDR1 and CDR2 sequences are LNHNV and YYDKDF (reference sequence). The CDR3 region has the DNA TGTGCCACCAGCAGTCCCGGGACTAGCGGGAGCTCCTACGAGCAGTACTTC. Protein product: CATSSPGTSGSSYEQYF. Full variable domain (outside the CDR3, taken from reference TRBV15 and TRBJ2-7): DAMVIQNPRYQVTQFGKPVTLSCSQTLNHNVMYWYQQKSSQAPKLLFHYYDKDFNNEADTPDNFQSRRPNTSFCFLDIRSPGLGDTAMYLCATSSPGTSGSSYEQYFGPGTRLTVT.

The chain carries TRBV9 and TRBJ2-1; 10 nucleotides align to TRBD2. From germline, CDR1 is SGDLS and CDR2 YYNGEE. The V segment lost 0 bases and the J segment 2 bases; nucleotides outside the gene matches: 2. There are 16 residues in the CDR3. The DNA of the CDR3 is TGTGCCAGCAGCGTAGCCGGGACTAGCGCCTACAATGAGCAGTTCTTC. It translates to CASSVAGTSAYNEQFF.

The chain uses TRBV4-2 and TRBJ1-2, with D possibly matching TRBD1 (5 bases). V lost 1 base to trimming and J lost 4 bases, with 13 bases between them. This CDR3 contains 15 residues. Germline loops: CDR1 LGHNA, CDR2 YNFKEQ. This CDR3 reads CASSQAPGSGYGYTF. The CDR3 DNA reads TGTGCCAGCAGCCAAGCGCCAGGGTCTGGCTATGGCTACACCTTC.

Here the CDR3 reads CASSQDPGGRSYNEQFF. DNA for the CDR3: TGTGCCAGCAGCCAAGATCCGGGAGGGCGGTCCTACAATGAGCAGTTCTTC. This sequence joins TRBV3-1 (or the pseudogene TRBV3-2) and TRBJ2-1; TRBD2 matches at 8 bases. The J segment lost 1 base and the V segment lost 0 bases, leaving 5 bases of the junction unmatched. The CDR3 length is 17 residues. Germline V gene data show CDR1 as LGHDT and CDR2 as YNNKEL (reference sequence).

The chain employs TRBV18 and TRBJ1-2; no firm D call. V lost 4 bases to trimming and J lost 4 bases, with 7 bases between them. The CDR3 has 12 amino acids. CDR1 is KGHSH, CDR2 LQKENI, per germline. The CDR3 loop reads CASSRRLYGYTF. CDR3 DNA sequence: TGTGCCAGCTCACGGCGGCTCTATGGCTACACCTTC.

This clone was recorded only once. The CDR3, as DNA: TGCGCCAGCAGCGTCAGGGGGCGAGGCACTGAAGCTTTCTTT. The encoded protein is CASSVRGRGTEAFF. The rearrangement uses TRBV5-1 and TRBJ1-1; TRBD1 agrees at 8 bases. The CDR3 consists of 14 residues. In germline, CDR1 is SGHRS, CDR2 YFSETQ. V shed 4 bases, J shed 4 bases, and the junction held 6 bases outside the gene matches.

V usage is TRBV21-1 and J usage is TRBJ1-5; TRBD1 was called by the table and not checked on the DNA. TRBV21-1 is a documented pseudogene. The CDR3 loop spans 16 amino acids. The CDR3 region has the DNA TGTGCCAGCAGCATCCCCGCGACATTTAGCAATCAGCCCCAGCATTTT. It codes for CASSIPATFSNQPQHF.

The rearrangement links TRBV7-9 to TRBJ1-5; D possibly corresponds to TRBD1 (6 bases). The germline gives CDR1 SEHNR, CDR2 FQNEAQ (reference sequence). The length of the CDR3 is 16 residues. Trimming took off 3 bases at V and 4 bases at J, with 16 bases between the two ends. CDR3 residues: CASSLAGAPGNQPQHF. CDR3 bases: TGTGCCAGCAGCTTGGCAGGGGCTCCAGGGAATCAGCCCCAGCATTTT.

The J gene is TRBJ2-1, the V gene TRBV28, with 10 bases that match TRBD1. This CDR3 region has 14 residues. Germline values: CDR1 MDHEN, CDR2 SYDVKM. The V segment lost 7 bases and the J segment 4 bases; nucleotides outside the gene matches: 4. This CDR3 reads CASTPGQGYNEQFF. CDR3 coding DNA: TGTGCCAGCACCCCGGGACAGGGGTACAATGAGCAGTTCTTC.

The rearrangement links TRBV4-2 to TRBJ2-7; 7 bases line up with TRBD2. The CDR3 has 15 residues. From germline, CDR1 is LGHNA and CDR2 YNFKEQ. V lost 4 bases to trimming and J lost 5 bases; unmatched junction nucleotides: 11. As DNA, the CDR3 is TGTGCCAGCAGCCGGCAAGAGGGAGGGAACGACGAGCAGTACTTC. It is translated as CASSRQEGGNDEQYF.

In this sample, this clone turned up a few times. V usage is TRBV27 and J usage is TRBJ2-7; D is undetermined. The germline CDR1 and CDR2 sequences are MNHEY and SMNVEV (reference sequence). The CDR3 has 13 residues. V was trimmed by 5 bases and J by 4 bases, leaving 12 bases between them. The CDR3 loop reads CASSLSSAYEQYF. DNA for the CDR3: TGTGCCAGCAGTCTGAGCTCCGCTTACGAGCAGTACTTC.

The V gene is TRBV12-5, the J gene TRBJ2-5; TRBD2 matches at 7 bases. Germline CDR1 LGHNT, CDR2 FRNRAP. This CDR3 contains 14 residues. J lost 7 bases, V lost 6 bases, and 11 bases had no gene match. CDR3 sequence: CASGPTSAGGTQYF. CDR3 DNA: TGTGCTAGTGGCCCTACTAGCGCCGGGGGGACCCAGTACTTC.

This clone was seen a few times. The chain couples TRBV7-2 to TRBJ2-1; the D gene is possibly TRBD2 (7 bases). The germline V gene has CDR1 SGHTA and CDR2 FQGNSA. The CDR3 covers 15 residues. V lost 0 bases and J lost 5, with 11 bases in between. CDR3 in DNA: TGTGCCAGCAGCTTAGCAGGGGGAGGGCACAATGAGCAGTTCTTC. It specifies CASSLAGGGHNEQFF.

The chain carries TRBV11-3 and TRBJ2-6; 8 nucleotides match TRBD1. The CDR3 is 18 amino acids. After removal of 3 bases from V and 1 base from J, the junction contained 8 bases not matched to a gene. In germline, CDR1 is SGHNT, CDR2 YENEEA. The CDR3 reads CASSFRGLGLSGANVLTF. DNA for the CDR3: TGTGCCAGCAGCTTCAGGGGGCTCGGATTGTCTGGGGCCAACGTCCTGACTTTC.

The J gene is TRBJ2-5, the V gene TRBV5-4, with unresolved D. The CDR3 has 14 residues. From germline, CDR1 is SGHNT and CDR2 YYREEE (reference sequence). V shed 0 bases and J shed 2 bases, with 8 bases lying between them. The CDR3, as DNA: TGTGCCAGCAGCTTGGGGCGGCGGCAAGAGACCCAGTACTTC. Encoded protein: CASSLGRRQETQYF.

About this clone itself: Sequence at one end of the junction differs from germline and may be a read error. The gene calls are TRBV29-1 and TRBJ2-1, with a weak D call TRBD2 (5 bases). Germline assignment: CDR1 SQVTM and CDR2 ANQGSEA. The CDR3 is made up of 10 amino acids. The CDR3 nucleotides are TGCAGCGTTGATGCATGGGAGCCGTTCTTC. Protein: CSVDAWEPFF.

The V and J genes are TRBV4-2 and TRBJ2-1, with D perhaps TRBD2 (5 bases). V lost 0 bases to trimming and J lost 8 bases, with 14 bases between them. CDR1 and CDR2 from the germline V gene are LGHNA and YNFKEQ. There are 15 residues in the CDR3. The CDR3 reads CASSQELGSTDEQFF. The DNA of the CDR3 is TGTGCCAGCAGCCAAGAATTAGGGAGTACGGATGAGCAGTTCTTC.

V is TRBV3-1 (or the pseudogene TRBV3-2) and J is TRBJ2-3; 8 bases map to TRBD2. Unmatched junction bases numbered 6, after V lost 2 bases and J lost 2 bases. Germline V gene lookup returns CDR1 LGHDT and CDR2 YNNKEL (reference sequence). CDR3 length equals 16 residues. The CDR3 spells CASSQFTSGNTDTQYF. The CDR3 DNA reads as TGTGCCAGCAGCCAATTCACTAGCGGAAACACAGATACGCAGTATTTT.